Here is one T cell receptor delta chain with its context. Its specificity is unknown. This sample is part of a study of Vδ1+ human thymocytes. Whole-study results and caveats: Thymic TRG and TRD repertoires appeared highly polyclonal. Unlike peripheral blood Vdelta1+ controls, thymic delta-chain sequences included 20% to 25% Vdelta2 and few Vdelta3.

The template was reverse-transcribed extracted RNA. CDR3 amplicons came from multiplex PCR with pooled V-gene forward and constant-region reverse primers. TCRdb reapplied CATT to the multiplex PCR reads. Among more than 50,000 delta-chain clones listed, more than 13% were seen once. V gave up 1 base and J gave up 0 bases; unmatched junction bases: 18. CDR3 length: 22 residues. From germline, CDR1 is TSWWSYY and CDR2 QGS. The genes are TRDV1 and TRDJ1; 12 bases agree with TRDD3. Sequenced: Vdelta1+ gamma-delta thymocytes from the thymus. Noted subset: FACS-sorted CD3+ TCRalphabeta- TCRVdelta1+ TCRVdelta2- thymocytes. The source of this sequence is a girl under three years old who had congenital heart surgery. CDR3 region: CALGEPLLGRLGDTPYTDKLIF. CDR3 nucleotide sequence: TGTGCTCTTGGGGAACCCCTCCTAGGGAGACTGGGGGATACTCCGTACACCGATAAACTCATCTTT.